This T cell receptor beta chain was documented in a study of technical replicates of blood from a few donors. The protocol was immunoSEQ multiplex PCR, while the TCRdb copy is restricted to in-frame clones and leaves out a portion. This table has almost 70,000 clones, approximately 89% appearing once. CDR1 SGHRS and CDR2 YFSETQ come from the germline V gene. After removal of 4 bases from V and 3 bases from J, the junction contained 10 bases not matched to a gene. The CDR3 is 16 residues long. The J gene is TRBJ2-3, the V gene TRBV5-1, with TRBD2 identical over 8 bases. This receptor was taken from a human donor in good health. Some clones in this sample may be carry-over from other donors' samples. Sequenced: PBMCs. Here the CDR3 DNA reads TGCGCCAGCAGCCGGGAGGGCAGGGGCGGGACAGATACGCAGTATTTT. Translation: CASSREGRGGTDTQYF.